This T cell receptor beta chain was captured by sequencing in a study of shared clonotypes between healthy human individuals. Some clones are missing from TCRdb's copy, which holds only in-frame ones; the method was immunoSEQ multiplex PCR. Among 2 million to 3 million clones listed, approximately 93% were seen once. This CDR3 spans 13 amino acids. The germline V gene has CDR1 SNHLY and CDR2 FYNNEI. The V end was cut by 1 base, the J end by 5 bases, with 8 bases between. The chain is built from TRBV2 and TRBJ1-1; D ambiguous. The receptor comes from a man in his late teens or twenties in good health. Some clones in this sample may be carry-over from other donors' samples. The specimen was naive CD4+ T cells from PBMCs. Documented subset: CD45RA+ positively selected. The CDR3 reads CASSEDTGTEAFF. Written as DNA, the CDR3 is TGTGCCAGCAGTGAAGATACCGGGACTGAAGCTTTCTTT.